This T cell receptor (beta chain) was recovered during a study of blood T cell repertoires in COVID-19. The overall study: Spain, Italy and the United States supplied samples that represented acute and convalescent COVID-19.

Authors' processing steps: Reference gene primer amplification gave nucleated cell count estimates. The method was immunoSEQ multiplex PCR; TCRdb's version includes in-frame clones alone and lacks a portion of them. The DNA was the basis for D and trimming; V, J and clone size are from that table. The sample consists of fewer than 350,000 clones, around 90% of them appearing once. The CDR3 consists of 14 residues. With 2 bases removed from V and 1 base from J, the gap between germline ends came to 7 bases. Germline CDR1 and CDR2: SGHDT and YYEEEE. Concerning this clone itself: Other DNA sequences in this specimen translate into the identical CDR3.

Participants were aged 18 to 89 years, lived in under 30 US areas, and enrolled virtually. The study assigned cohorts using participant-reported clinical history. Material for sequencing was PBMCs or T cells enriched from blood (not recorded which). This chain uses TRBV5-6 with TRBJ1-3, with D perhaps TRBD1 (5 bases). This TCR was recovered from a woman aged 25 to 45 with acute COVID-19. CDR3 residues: CASSFSGSGNTIYF. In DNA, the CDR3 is TGTGCCAGCAGCTTCTCAGGGTCTGGAAACACCATATATTTT.